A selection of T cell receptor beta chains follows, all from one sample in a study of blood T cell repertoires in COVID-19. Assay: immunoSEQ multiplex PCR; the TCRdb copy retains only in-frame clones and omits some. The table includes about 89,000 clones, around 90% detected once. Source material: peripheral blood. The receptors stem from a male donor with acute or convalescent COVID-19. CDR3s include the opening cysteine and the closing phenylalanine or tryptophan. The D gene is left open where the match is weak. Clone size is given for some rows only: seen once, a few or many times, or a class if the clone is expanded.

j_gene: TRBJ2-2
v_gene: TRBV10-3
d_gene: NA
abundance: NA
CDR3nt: TGTGCCATCAGTGCATCGGTGCAGGGGCCCGGGGAGCTGTTTTTT
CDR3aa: CAISASVQGPGELFF

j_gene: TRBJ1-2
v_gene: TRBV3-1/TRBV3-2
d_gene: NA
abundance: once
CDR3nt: TGTGCCAGCAGCCAGCTTTTGGAGGGCTACACCTTC
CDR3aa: CASSQLLEGYTF

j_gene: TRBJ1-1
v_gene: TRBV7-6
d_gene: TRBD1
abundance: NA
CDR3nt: TGTGCCAGCAGCTCATCCAGGGGGAATACTGAAGCTTTCTTT
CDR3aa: CASSSSRGNTEAFF

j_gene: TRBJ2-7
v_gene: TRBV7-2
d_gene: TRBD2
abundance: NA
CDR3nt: TGTGCCAGCACCCTTAGCGGGGGGGCGGCCGAGCAGTACTTC
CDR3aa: CASTLSGGAAEQYF

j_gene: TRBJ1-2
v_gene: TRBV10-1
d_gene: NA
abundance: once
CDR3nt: TGCGCCAGCAGTACCTGGGGAGGAGCTGCTAACTATGGCTACACCTTC
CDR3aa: CASSTWGGAANYGYTF

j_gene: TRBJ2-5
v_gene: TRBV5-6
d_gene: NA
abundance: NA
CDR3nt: TGTGCCAGCAGCCAAACCCCGGGGACCCAGTACTTC
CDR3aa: CASSQTPGTQYF

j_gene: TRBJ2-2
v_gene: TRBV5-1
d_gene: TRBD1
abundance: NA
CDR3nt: TGCGCCAGCAGCCAGACAGGGGCCGACACCGGGGAGCTGTTTTTT
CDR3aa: CASSQTGADTGELFF

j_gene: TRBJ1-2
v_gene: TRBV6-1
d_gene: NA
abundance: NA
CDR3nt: TGTGCCAGCAGTGAAGTTCGGACTTCCTATGGCTACACCTTC
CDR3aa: CASSEVRTSYGYTF

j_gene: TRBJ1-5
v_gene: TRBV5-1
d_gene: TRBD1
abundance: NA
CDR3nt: TGCGCCAGCAGCTTGGGTGGGACAGATAGCAATCAGCCCCAGCATTTT
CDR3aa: CASSLGGTDSNQPQHF

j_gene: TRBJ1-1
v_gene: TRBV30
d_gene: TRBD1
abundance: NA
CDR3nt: TGTGCCTGGAGTGCGACAGGGATCACTGAAGCTTTCTTT
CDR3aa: CAWSATGITEAFF

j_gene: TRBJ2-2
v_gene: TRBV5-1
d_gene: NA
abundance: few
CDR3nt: TGCGCCAGCAGCTTGGCACAGGGCGGGACCGGGGAGCTGTTTTTT
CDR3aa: CASSLAQGGTGELFF

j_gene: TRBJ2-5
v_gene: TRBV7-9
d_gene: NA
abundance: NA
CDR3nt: TGTGCCAGCAGCCGAGACTTAAGCGGGACCCAGTACTTC
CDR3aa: CASSRDLSGTQYF

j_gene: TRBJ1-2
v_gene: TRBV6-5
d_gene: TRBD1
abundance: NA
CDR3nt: TGTGCCAGCAGTTTCAGGACAGGTAGCTATGGCTACACCTTC
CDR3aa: CASSFRTGSYGYTF

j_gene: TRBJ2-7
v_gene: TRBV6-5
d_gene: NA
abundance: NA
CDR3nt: TGTGCCAGCAGTTACTCTTCCCGGGACTACGAGCAGTACTTC
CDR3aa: CASSYSSRDYEQYF

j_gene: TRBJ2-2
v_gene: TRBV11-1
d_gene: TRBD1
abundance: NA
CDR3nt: TGTGCCAGCAGCTTAACAGGGGGCGCGGGCACCGGGGAGCTGTTTTTT
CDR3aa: CASSLTGGAGTGELFF

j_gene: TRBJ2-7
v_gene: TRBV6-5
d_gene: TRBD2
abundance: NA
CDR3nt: TGTGCCAGCAGAACTAGCGGGGGTAGCTCCTACGAGCAGTACTTC
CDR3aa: CASRTSGGSSYEQYF

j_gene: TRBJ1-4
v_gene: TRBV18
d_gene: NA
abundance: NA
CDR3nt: TGTGCCACTTTGGGCTCGAGTAATGAAAAACTGTTTTTT
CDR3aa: CATLGSSNEKLFF

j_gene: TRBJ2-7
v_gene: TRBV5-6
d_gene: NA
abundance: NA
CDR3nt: TGTGCCAGCAGCTTGGGTGTGGGGCACGAGCAGTACTTC
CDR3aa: CASSLGVGHEQYF

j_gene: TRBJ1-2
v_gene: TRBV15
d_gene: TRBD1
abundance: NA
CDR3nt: TGTGCCACCAGCAGAGATTCGACAGGGGATGGCTACACCTTC
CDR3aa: CATSRDSTGDGYTF

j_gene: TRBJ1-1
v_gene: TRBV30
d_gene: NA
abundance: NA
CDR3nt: TGTGCCTGGAGTTCCTCGAACACTGAAGCTTTCTTT
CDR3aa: CAWSSSNTEAFF

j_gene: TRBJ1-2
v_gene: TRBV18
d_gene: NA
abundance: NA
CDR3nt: TGTGCCAGCTCACCACGGGAGATTATGGCTACAACCTTC
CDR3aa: CASSPREIMATTF

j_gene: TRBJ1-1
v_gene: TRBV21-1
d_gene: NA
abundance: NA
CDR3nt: TGTGCCAGCAGCAAGAAAAAGGGCAGGGGGCGAACTGAAGCTTTCTTT
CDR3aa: CASSKKKGRGRTEAFF

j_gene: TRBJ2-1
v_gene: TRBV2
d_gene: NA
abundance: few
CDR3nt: TGTGCCAGCAGTACCACTAGAGACAATGAGCAGTTCTTC
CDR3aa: CASSTTRDNEQFF

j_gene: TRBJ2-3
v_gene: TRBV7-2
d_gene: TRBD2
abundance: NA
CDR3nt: TGTGCCAGCAGCTTAGCGTGGGCGGGGGGGCCGACAGATACGCAGTATTTT
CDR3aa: CASSLAWAGGPTDTQYF

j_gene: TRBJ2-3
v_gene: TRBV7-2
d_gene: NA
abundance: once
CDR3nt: TGTGCCAGCAGCTTAGTCGGCACAGATACGCAGTATTTT
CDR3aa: CASSLVGTDTQYF

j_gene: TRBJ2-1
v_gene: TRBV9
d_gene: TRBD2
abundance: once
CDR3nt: TGTGCCAGCAGCGTAGGTATTAGCGGGGGCCCTACTTACAATGAGCAGTTCTTC
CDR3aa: CASSVGISGGPTYNEQFF

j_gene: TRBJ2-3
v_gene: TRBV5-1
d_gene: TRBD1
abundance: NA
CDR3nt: TGCGCCAGCAGCAACCGACAGGGAACTAGCACAGATACGCAGTATTTT
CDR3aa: CASSNRQGTSTDTQYF

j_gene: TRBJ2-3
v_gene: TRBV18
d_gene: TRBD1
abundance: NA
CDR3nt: TGTGCCAGCTCACCGTTCCGGACAGGGGGGAGCACAGATACGCAGTATTTT
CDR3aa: CASSPFRTGGSTDTQYF

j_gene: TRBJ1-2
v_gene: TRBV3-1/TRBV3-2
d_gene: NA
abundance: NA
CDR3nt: TGTGCCAGCAGCCAACTGGGGGGTACCTATGGCTACACCTTC
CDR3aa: CASSQLGGTYGYTF

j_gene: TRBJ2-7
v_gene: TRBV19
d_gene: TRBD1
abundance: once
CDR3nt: TGTGCCAGTAGTATTCCCAAGTCAGGGACAGGGACTGTCTACGAGCAGTACTTC
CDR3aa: CASSIPKSGTGTVYEQYF

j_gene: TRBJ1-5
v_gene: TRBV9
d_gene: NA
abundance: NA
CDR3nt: TGTGCCAGCAGCCCCGGACCGGGACTGCCATATCAGCCCCAGCATTTT
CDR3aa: CASSPGPGLPYQPQHF

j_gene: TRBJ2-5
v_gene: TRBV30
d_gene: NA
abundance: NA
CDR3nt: TGTGCCTGGAGTGTAAGCAGGGATCAAGAGACCCAGTACTTC
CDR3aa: CAWSVSRDQETQYF

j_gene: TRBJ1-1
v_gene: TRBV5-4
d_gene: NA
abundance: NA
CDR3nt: TGTGCCAGCAGCTTGTATACAGGGAGGAACACTGAAGCTTTCTTT
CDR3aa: CASSLYTGRNTEAFF

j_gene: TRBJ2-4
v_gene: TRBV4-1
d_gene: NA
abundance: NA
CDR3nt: TGCGCCAGCAGCCACTTTTACAGGTTGGTGTTTCAGTACTTC
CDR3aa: CASSHFYRLVFQYF

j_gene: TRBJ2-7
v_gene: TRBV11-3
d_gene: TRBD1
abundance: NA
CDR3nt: TGTGCCAGCAGCTTAGGGGGACAGGGCTACGAGCAGTACTTC
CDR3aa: CASSLGGQGYEQYF

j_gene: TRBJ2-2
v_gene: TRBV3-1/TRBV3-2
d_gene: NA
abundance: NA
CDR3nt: TGTGCCAGCAGCCAAGTCTCACAGGGGAACACCGGGGAGCTGTTTTTT
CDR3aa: CASSQVSQGNTGELFF

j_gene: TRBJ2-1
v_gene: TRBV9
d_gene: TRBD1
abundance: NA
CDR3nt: TGTGCCAGCAGCGCCGAGACAGGGACCTACAATGAGCAGTTCTTC
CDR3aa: CASSAETGTYNEQFF

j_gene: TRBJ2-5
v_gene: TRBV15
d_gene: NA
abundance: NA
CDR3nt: TGTGCCACCAGCAGAGATAGGGGGATACAAGAGACCCAGTACTTC
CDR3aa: CATSRDRGIQETQYF

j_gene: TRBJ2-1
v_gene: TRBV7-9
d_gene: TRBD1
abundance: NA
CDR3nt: TGTGCCAGCAGCTTAGCACAGGGGGCGTACAATGAGCAGTTCTTC
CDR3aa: CASSLAQGAYNEQFF

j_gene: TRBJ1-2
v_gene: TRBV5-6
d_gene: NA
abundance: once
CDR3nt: TGTGCCAGCAGCTTGCAGGGTGGTGGCTACACCTTC
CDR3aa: CASSLQGGGYTF

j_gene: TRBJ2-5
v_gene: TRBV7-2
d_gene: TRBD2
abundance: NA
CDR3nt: TGTGCCAGCAGCACCGGGACTAGCGGCCAAGAGACCCAGTACTTC
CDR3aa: CASSTGTSGQETQYF

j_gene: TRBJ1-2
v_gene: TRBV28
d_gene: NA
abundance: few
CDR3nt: TGTGCCAGCAGTTTAAGTGAGAGCTATGGCTACACCTTC
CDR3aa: CASSLSESYGYTF

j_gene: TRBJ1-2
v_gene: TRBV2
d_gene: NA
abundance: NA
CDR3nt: TGTGCCAGCAGTGAGAGGAGGCGGTCTCGGGTGGGCTACACCTTC
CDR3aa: CASSERRRSRVGYTF

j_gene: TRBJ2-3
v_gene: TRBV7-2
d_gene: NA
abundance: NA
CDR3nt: TGTGCCAGCAGCTTTCAGGCCGGCACAGATACGCAGTATTTT
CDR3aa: CASSFQAGTDTQYF

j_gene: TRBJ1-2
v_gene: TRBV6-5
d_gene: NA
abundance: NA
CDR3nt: TGTGCCAGCAGTTACTCTTACAGGGATACCTATGGCTACACCTTC
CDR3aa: CASSYSYRDTYGYTF

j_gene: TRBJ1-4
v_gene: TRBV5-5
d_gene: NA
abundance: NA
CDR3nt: TGTGCCAGCAGCCCCCGGGAGACTAATGAAAAACTGTTTTTT
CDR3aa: CASSPRETNEKLFF

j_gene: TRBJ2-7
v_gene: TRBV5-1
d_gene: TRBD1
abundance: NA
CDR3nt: TGCGCCAGCAGCTCGGGGACAGGGGCAAGGGGATACGAGCAGTACTTC
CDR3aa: CASSSGTGARGYEQYF

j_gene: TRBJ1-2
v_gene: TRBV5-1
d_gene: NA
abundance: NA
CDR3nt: TGCGCCAGCAGCTTGGCCGTCGAGGCGGGGAAGTATCTTGGCTACACCTTC
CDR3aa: CASSLAVEAGKYLGYTF

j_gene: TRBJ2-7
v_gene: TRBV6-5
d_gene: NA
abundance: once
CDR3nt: TGTGCCAGCGGCCGACAGAACTCCTACGAGCAGTACTTC
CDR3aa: CASGRQNSYEQYF

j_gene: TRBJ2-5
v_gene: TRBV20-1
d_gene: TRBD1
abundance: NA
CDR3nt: TGCAGTGCTAGTGACAGGGGTGAGACCCAGTACTTC
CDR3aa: CSASDRGETQYF

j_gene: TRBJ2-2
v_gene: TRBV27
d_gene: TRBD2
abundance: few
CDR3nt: TGTGCCAGCAGCGCTAGCGGGGTGACCGGGGAGCTGTTTTTT
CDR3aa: CASSASGVTGELFF